This TCR beta chain was documented in a study of CD8 T cells in Susac syndrome. Study-level points and caveats: Regarding the TCR sequencing and HLA analysis, the study admitted that a relatively small number of individuals were involved.

An input of about 0.45 to 1 ug of RNA was subjected to reverse transcription using random hexamers. With immunoSEQ multiplex PCR, TCR beta CDR3 was amplified across 54 Vbeta and 13 Jbeta. TCRdb re-called the immunoSEQ multiplex PCR reads through MiXCR, storing one row per CDR3 protein. This repertoire shows 250,000 to 350,000 distinct CDR3 sequences, roughly nine tenths found once; its top ten account for roughly 0.059%. As concerns this clonotype: Its antigen is still unknown.

CDR1 MNHNS and CDR2 SASEGT come from the germline V gene. V was trimmed by 7 bases and J by 4 bases, leaving 11 bases between them. The CDR3 has 12 amino acids. The source of this sequence is a human donor with multiple sclerosis. This sequence joins TRBV6-1 and TRBJ2-7; D is unresolved. The sequenced sample was CD4+ T cells from PBMCs. The CDR3 spells CASKLWVYEQYF. As DNA, the CDR3 is TGTGCCAGCAAACTCTGGGTGTACGAGCAGTACTTC.